Listed below are T cell receptor beta chains from one sample, sequenced in a study of cytomegalovirus exposure and HLA in healthy donors. Assay: immunoSEQ multiplex PCR; the TCRdb copy retains only in-frame clones and omits some. The sample has around 94,000 clones; approximately 79% are singletons. Sequenced: PBMCs. All receptors come from a woman aged 55-69 years in good health and CMV-seropositive. Each CDR3 is given with its conserved first and last residue. A D gene is named only where the DNA matches it firmly. The size entry is marked missing in some rows and otherwise reads once, few, many or a size class.

D: TRBD2
J: TRBJ2-7
V: TRBV5-1
size: NA
length: 15
CDR3: CASRYGTSGNDEQYF
DNA: TGCGCCAGCAGATACGGGACTAGCGGGAACGACGAGCAGTACTTC

D: TRBD2
J: TRBJ2-1
V: TRBV29-1
size: once
length: 16
CDR3: CSVDGSPGLEVNEQFF
DNA: TGCAGCGTTGATGGTTCCCCGGGACTAGAGGTCAATGAGCAGTTCTTC

D: NA
J: TRBJ1-1
V: TRBV30
size: NA
length: 13
CDR3: CAWTVRRDTEAFF
DNA: TGTGCCTGGACGGTCCGGCGGGACACTGAAGCTTTCTTT

D: NA
J: TRBJ1-1
V: TRBV6-1
size: few
length: 15
CDR3: CASSRGVTKNTEAFF
DNA: TGTGCCAGCAGTCGGGGGGTGACGAAGAACACTGAAGCTTTCTTT

D: NA
J: TRBJ2-3
V: TRBV5-6
size: NA
length: 15
CDR3: CASSAFSTSTDTQYF
DNA: TGTGCCAGCAGCGCCTTTTCCACTAGCACAGATACGCAGTATTTT

D: NA
J: TRBJ1-1
V: TRBV25-1
size: NA
length: 15
CDR3: CASSELETGNTEAFF
DNA: TGTGCCAGCAGTGAATTGGAGACAGGGAACACTGAAGCTTTCTTT

D: TRBD2
J: TRBJ2-3
V: TRBV18
size: NA
length: 16
CDR3: CASSPSVLAGADTQYF
DNA: TGTGCCAGCTCACCGTCGGTGTTAGCGGGAGCAGATACGCAGTATTTT

D: NA
J: TRBJ1-2
V: TRBV2
size: NA
length: 15
CDR3: CASSVMSGADYGYTF
DNA: TGTGCCAGCAGTGTTATGTCAGGGGCCGACTATGGCTACACCTTC

D: NA
J: TRBJ2-1
V: TRBV5-1
size: NA
length: 17
CDR3: CASSLAAVGSSYNEQFF
DNA: TGCGCCAGCAGCTTGGCAGCCGTGGGGAGCTCCTACAATGAGCAGTTCTTC

D: NA
J: TRBJ2-7
V: TRBV27
size: NA
length: 10
CDR3: CAGGDREQYF
DNA: TGTGCCGGCGGGGACCGCGAGCAGTACTTC

D: NA
J: TRBJ2-5
V: TRBV25-1
size: NA
length: 14
CDR3: CASSQSNWEETQYF
DNA: TGTGCCAGCAGTCAGTCAAATTGGGAGGAGACCCAGTACTTC

D: NA
J: TRBJ2-3
V: TRBV7-3
size: NA
length: 14
CDR3: CASSFRGHTDTQYF
DNA: TGTGCCAGCAGCTTTCGCGGCCACACAGATACGCAGTATTTT

D: NA
J: TRBJ1-2
V: TRBV30
size: NA
length: 12
CDR3: CAWRGNGYGYTF
DNA: TGTGCCTGGAGGGGCAATGGCTATGGCTACACCTTC

D: NA
J: TRBJ2-1
V: TRBV18
size: NA
length: 12
CDR3: CASSAEGGEQFF
DNA: TGTGCCAGCTCCGCCGAAGGCGGAGAGCAGTTCTTC

D: NA
J: TRBJ1-6
V: TRBV9
size: NA
length: 14
CDR3: CASSVDAGNSPLHF
DNA: TGTGCCAGCAGCGTAGACGCAGGGAATTCACCCCTCCACTTT

D: NA
J: TRBJ1-4
V: TRBV4-1
size: once
length: 20
CDR3: CASSQGGLLHRTSTNEKLFF
DNA: TGCGCCAGCAGCCAAGGGGGGCTCCTTCACCGGACTTCAACTAATGAAAAACTGTTTTTT

D: TRBD1
J: TRBJ1-4
V: TRBV29-1
size: NA
length: 14
CDR3: CSVASQGGNEKLFF
DNA: TGCAGCGTTGCCTCACAGGGGGGTAATGAAAAACTGTTTTTT

D: NA
J: TRBJ2-7
V: TRBV25-1
size: once
length: 15
CDR3: CASSELGGPLWEQYF
DNA: TGTGCCAGCAGTGAATTGGGGGGGCCCTTATGGGAGCAGTACTTC

D: NA
J: TRBJ1-5
V: TRBV28
size: NA
length: 15
CDR3: CASSFRTPGGQPQHF
DNA: TGTGCCAGCAGTTTCAGGACTCCCGGCGGGCAGCCCCAGCATTTT

D: NA
J: TRBJ2-7
V: TRBV5-4
size: few
length: 14
CDR3: CASSLGPSSYEQYF
DNA: TGTGCCAGCAGCTTGGGCCCGAGCTCCTACGAGCAGTACTTC

D: NA
J: TRBJ2-1
V: TRBV18
size: NA
length: 15
CDR3: CASSPGSSFPNEQFF
DNA: TGTGCCAGCTCACCAGGGAGTTCTTTCCCAAATGAGCAGTTCTTC

D: NA
J: TRBJ1-1
V: TRBV13
size: NA
length: 15
CDR3: CASSLGPGLSGEAFF
DNA: TGTGCCAGCAGCTTAGGGCCGGGACTATCGGGTGAAGCTTTCTTT

D: NA
J: TRBJ2-1
V: TRBV7-6
size: NA
length: 12
CDR3: CASSPTYNEQFF
DNA: TGTGCCAGCAGCCCTACTTACAATGAGCAGTTCTTC

D: NA
J: TRBJ1-6
V: TRBV15
size: NA
length: 14
CDR3: CATSREGLNSPLHF
DNA: TGTGCCACCAGCAGGGAGGGGCTTAATTCACCCCTCCACTTT

D: NA
J: TRBJ2-2
V: TRBV9
size: few
length: 15
CDR3: CASSVGTVNTGELFF
DNA: TGTGCCAGCAGCGTAGGGACAGTAAACACCGGGGAGCTGTTTTTT

D: TRBD1
J: TRBJ2-7
V: TRBV30
size: NA
length: 15
CDR3: CAWRTGDLTTYEQYF
DNA: TGTGCCTGGAGGACAGGGGACTTAACGACCTACGAGCAGTACTTC

D: NA
J: TRBJ2-5
V: TRBV5-5
size: NA
length: 16
CDR3: CASSLDAGTRQETQYF
DNA: TGTGCCAGCAGCTTGGATGCCGGGACACGCCAAGAGACCCAGTACTTC

D: NA
J: TRBJ2-3
V: TRBV19
size: once
length: 15
CDR3: CASSIEGDFTDTQYF
DNA: TGTGCCAGTAGTATTGAAGGGGACTTCACAGATACGCAGTATTTT

D: TRBD1
J: TRBJ1-2
V: TRBV23-1
size: NA
length: 18
CDR3: CASSQVRGGDVFDYGYTF
DNA: TGCGCCAGCAGTCAAGTCAGAGGGGGCGATGTGTTTGACTATGGCTACACCTTC

D: NA
J: TRBJ2-1
V: TRBV19
size: NA
length: 15
CDR3: CASRGQETLYNEQFF
DNA: TGTGCCAGTAGGGGGCAGGAGACCCTCTACAATGAGCAGTTCTTC

D: TRBD2
J: TRBJ2-1
V: TRBV5-1
size: once
length: 17
CDR3: CASSSSPSGSTYNEQFF
DNA: TGCGCCAGCAGCTCCTCCCCTAGCGGGAGCACCTACAATGAGCAGTTCTTC

D: NA
J: TRBJ2-7
V: TRBV30
size: NA
length: 15
CDR3: CAWRYYSRSSYEQYF
DNA: TGTGCCTGGAGGTACTATAGCCGCTCCTCCTACGAGCAGTACTTC

D: NA
J: TRBJ1-3
V: TRBV29-1
size: NA
length: 14
CDR3: CSGSGTQTGNTIYF
DNA: TGCAGCGGCTCCGGGACACAGACTGGAAACACCATATATTTT

D: TRBD2
J: TRBJ2-1
V: TRBV25-1
size: NA
length: 17
CDR3: CASTGLRAGGSYNEQFF
DNA: TGTGCCAGCACTGGGCTTCGGGCGGGAGGCTCCTACAATGAGCAGTTCTTC

D: TRBD1
J: TRBJ2-7
V: TRBV6-5
size: NA
length: 15
CDR3: CASSKPGQRASEQYF
DNA: TGTGCCAGCAGTAAACCGGGACAGCGTGCGAGCGAGCAGTACTTC

D: TRBD1
J: TRBJ2-7
V: TRBV18
size: NA
length: 13
CDR3: CASSDGTGYEQYF
DNA: TGTGCCAGCTCAGATGGGACAGGGTACGAGCAGTACTTC

D: NA
J: TRBJ2-2
V: TRBV9
size: NA
length: 16
CDR3: CASSVATGANTGELFF
DNA: TGTGCCAGCAGCGTAGCTACCGGGGCGAACACCGGGGAGCTGTTTTTT

D: TRBD2
J: TRBJ2-3
V: TRBV7-3
size: NA
length: 13
CDR3: CASSLEREGLKYF
DNA: TGTGCCAGCAGCCTCGAGCGGGAGGGCCTTAAGTATTTT

D: TRBD2
J: TRBJ2-7
V: TRBV9
size: NA
length: 15
CDR3: CASSVEAGGLGGQYF
DNA: TGTGCCAGCAGCGTAGAAGCGGGAGGGCTGGGAGGGCAGTACTTC

D: TRBD1
J: TRBJ2-7
V: TRBV6-5
size: NA
length: 14
CDR3: CASTRQGKRYEQYF
DNA: TGTGCCAGCACAAGACAGGGGAAGAGATACGAGCAGTACTTC

D: NA
J: TRBJ2-7
V: TRBV10-2
size: NA
length: 11
CDR3: CASSEAREQYF
DNA: TGCGCCAGCAGTGAGGCGAGGGAGCAGTACTTC

D: TRBD1
J: TRBJ1-4
V: TRBV25-1
size: NA
length: 15
CDR3: CASSAAGTVNEKLFF
DNA: TGTGCCAGCAGTGCGGCCGGGACAGTGAATGAAAAACTGTTTTTT

D: TRBD1
J: TRBJ1-1
V: TRBV28
size: few
length: 16
CDR3: CASSLHPGQGSAEAFF
DNA: TGTGCCAGCAGTCTCCATCCTGGACAGGGGAGCGCTGAAGCTTTCTTT

D: NA
J: TRBJ1-2
V: TRBV4-1
size: NA
length: 14
CDR3: CASSQDRTPYGYTF
DNA: TGCGCCAGCAGCCAAGATAGGACACCTTATGGCTACACCTTC

D: TRBD1
J: TRBJ1-1
V: TRBV6-1
size: NA
length: 15
CDR3: CASSAWDRVATEAFF
DNA: TGTGCCAGCAGTGCATGGGACAGGGTGGCCACTGAAGCTTTCTTT

D: TRBD1
J: TRBJ1-1
V: TRBV4-2
size: once
length: 14
CDR3: CASSHNRGNTEAFF
DNA: TGTGCCAGCAGCCATAACAGGGGAAACACTGAAGCTTTCTTT

D: TRBD1
J: TRBJ1-5
V: TRBV19
size: NA
length: 17
CDR3: CASRETTGGEISQPQHF
DNA: TGTGCCAGTAGGGAAACGACAGGGGGCGAGATTAGCCAGCCCCAGCATTTT

D: NA
J: TRBJ2-7
V: TRBV28
size: NA
length: 11
CDR3: CASSRGYEQYF
DNA: TGTGCCAGCAGTCGCGGGTACGAGCAGTACTTC

D: NA
J: TRBJ1-2
V: TRBV6-1
size: once
length: 14
CDR3: CASSEAARERGYTF
DNA: TGTGCCAGCAGTGAAGCTGCCAGGGAAAGAGGATACACCTTC

D: NA
J: TRBJ1-5
V: TRBV19
size: NA
length: 16
CDR3: CASSPRLNRASQPQHF
DNA: TGTGCCAGTAGCCCCCGATTGAACAGGGCGAGTCAGCCCCAGCATTTT

D: NA
J: TRBJ1-1
V: TRBV11-1
size: NA
length: 15
CDR3: CASSRRGGMNTEAFF
DNA: TGTGCCAGCAGCCGCCGCGGGGGCATGAACACTGAAGCTTTCTTT

D: NA
J: TRBJ2-7
V: TRBV4-1
size: NA
length: 15
CDR3: CASSQQRLISYEQYF
DNA: TGCGCCAGCAGCCAACAGAGACTGATCTCCTACGAGCAGTACTTC

D: NA
J: TRBJ2-2
V: TRBV27
size: NA
length: 14
CDR3: CASSLSEGVGELFF
DNA: TGTGCCAGCAGTTTAAGTGAGGGGGTGGGGGAGCTGTTTTTT